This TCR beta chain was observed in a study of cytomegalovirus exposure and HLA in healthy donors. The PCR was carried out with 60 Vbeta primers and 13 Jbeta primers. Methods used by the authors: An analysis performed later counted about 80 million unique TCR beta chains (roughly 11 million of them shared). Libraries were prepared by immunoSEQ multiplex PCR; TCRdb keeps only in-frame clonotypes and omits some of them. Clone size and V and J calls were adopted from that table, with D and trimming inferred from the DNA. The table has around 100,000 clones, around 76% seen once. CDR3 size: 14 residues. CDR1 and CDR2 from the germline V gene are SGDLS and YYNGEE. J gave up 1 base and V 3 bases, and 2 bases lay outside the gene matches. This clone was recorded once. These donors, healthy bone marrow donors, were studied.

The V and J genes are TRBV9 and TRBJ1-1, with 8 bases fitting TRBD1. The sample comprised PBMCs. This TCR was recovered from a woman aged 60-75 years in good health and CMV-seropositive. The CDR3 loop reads CASSAQGANTEAFF. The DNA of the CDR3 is TGTGCCAGCAGCGCCCAGGGGGCGAACACTGAAGCTTTCTTT. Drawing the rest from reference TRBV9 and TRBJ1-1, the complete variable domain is DSGVTQTPKHLITATGQRVTLRCSPRSGDLSVYWYQQSLDQGLQFLIQYYNGEERAKGNILERFSAQQFPDLHSELNLSSLELGDSALYFCASSAQGANTEAFFGQGTRLTVV.